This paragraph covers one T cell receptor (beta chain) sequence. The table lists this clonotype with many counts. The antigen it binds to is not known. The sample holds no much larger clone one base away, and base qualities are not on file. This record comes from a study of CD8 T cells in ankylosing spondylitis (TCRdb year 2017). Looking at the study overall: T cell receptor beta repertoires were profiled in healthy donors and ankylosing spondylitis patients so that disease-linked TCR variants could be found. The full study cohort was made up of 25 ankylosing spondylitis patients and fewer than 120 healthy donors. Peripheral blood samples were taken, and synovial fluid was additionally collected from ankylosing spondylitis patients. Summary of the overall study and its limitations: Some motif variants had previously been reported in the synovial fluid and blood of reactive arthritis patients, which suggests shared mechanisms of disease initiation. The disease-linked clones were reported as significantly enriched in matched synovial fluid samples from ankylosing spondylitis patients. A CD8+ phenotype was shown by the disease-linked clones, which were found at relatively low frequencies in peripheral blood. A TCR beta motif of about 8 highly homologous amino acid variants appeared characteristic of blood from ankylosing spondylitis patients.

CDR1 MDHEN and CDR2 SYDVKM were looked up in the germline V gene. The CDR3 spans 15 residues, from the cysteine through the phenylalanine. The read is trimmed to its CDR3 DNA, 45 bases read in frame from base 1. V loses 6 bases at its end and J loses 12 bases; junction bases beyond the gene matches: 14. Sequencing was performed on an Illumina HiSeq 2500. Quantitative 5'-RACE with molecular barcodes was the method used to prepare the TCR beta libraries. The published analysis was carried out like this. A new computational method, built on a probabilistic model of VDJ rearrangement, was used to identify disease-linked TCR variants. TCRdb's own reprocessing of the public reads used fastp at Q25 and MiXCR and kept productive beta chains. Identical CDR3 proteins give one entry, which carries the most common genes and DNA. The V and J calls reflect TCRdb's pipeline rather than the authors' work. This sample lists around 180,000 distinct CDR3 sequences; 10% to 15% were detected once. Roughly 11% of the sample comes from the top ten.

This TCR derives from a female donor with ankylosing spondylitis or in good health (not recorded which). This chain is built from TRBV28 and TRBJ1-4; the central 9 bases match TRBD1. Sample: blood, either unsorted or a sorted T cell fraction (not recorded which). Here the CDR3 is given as CASSPGQGTYVELFF. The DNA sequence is TGTGCCAGCAGCCCAGGACAGGGGACCTATGTGGAACTGTTTTTT.